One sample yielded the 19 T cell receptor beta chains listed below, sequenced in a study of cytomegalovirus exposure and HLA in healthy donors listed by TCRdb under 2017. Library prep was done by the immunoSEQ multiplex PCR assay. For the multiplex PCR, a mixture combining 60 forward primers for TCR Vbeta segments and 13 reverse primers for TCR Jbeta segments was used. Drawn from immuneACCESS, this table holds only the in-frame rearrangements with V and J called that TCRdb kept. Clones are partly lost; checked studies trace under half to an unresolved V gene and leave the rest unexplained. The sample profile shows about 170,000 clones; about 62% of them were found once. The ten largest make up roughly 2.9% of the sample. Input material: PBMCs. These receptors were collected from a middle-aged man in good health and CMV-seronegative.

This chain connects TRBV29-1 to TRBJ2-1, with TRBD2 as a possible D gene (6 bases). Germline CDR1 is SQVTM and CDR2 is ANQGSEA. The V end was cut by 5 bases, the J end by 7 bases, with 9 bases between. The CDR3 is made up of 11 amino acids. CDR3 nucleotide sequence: TGCAGCGTTTTGGAGGGTAATGAGCAGTTCTTC. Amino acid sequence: CSVLEGNEQFF.

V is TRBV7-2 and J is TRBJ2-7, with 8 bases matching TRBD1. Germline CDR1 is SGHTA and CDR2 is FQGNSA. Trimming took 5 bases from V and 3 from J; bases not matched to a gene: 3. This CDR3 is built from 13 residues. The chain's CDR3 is CASSTGTGYEQYF. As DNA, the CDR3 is TGTGCCAGCAGCACCGGGACAGGCTACGAGCAGTACTTC.

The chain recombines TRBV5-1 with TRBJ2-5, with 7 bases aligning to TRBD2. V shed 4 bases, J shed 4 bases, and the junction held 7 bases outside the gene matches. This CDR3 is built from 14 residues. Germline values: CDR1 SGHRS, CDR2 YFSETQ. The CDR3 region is CASSPRGRGETQYF. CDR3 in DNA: TGCGCCAGCAGCCCTCGAGGGAGGGGAGAGACCCAGTACTTC.

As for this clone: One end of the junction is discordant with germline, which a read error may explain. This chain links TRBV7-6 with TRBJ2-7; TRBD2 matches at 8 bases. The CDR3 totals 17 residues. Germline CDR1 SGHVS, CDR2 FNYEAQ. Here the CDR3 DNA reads TGTACCAGCAGCTTAGCGCTGTCGAAACGGGAGGGCTACGAGCAGTACTTC. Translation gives CTSSLALSKREGYEQYF.

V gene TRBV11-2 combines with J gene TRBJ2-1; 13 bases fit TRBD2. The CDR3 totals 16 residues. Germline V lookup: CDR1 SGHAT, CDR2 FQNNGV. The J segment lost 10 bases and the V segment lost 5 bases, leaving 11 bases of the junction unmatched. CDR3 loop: CASSHGTSGMGREQFF. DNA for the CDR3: TGTGCCAGCAGCCACGGGACTAGCGGGATGGGGAGGGAGCAGTTCTTC.

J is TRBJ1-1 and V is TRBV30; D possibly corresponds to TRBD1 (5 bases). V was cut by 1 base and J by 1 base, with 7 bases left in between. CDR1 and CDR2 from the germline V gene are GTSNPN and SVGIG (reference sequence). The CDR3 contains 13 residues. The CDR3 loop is CAWSGQGNTEAFF. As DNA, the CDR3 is TGTGCCTGGAGTGGGCAGGGGAACACTGAAGCTTTCTTT.

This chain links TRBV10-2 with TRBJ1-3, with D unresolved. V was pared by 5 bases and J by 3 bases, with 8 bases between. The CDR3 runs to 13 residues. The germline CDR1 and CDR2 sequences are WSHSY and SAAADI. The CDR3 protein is CASSPAGGNTIYF. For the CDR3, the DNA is TGCGCCAGCAGTCCGGCGGGTGGAAACACCATATATTTT.

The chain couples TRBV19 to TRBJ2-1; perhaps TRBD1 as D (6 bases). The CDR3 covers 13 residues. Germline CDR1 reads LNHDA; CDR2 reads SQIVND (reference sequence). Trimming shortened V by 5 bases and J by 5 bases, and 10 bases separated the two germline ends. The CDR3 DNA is TGTGCCAGTAGTGCGGACAGCCACAATGAGCAGTTCTTC. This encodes CASSADSHNEQFF.

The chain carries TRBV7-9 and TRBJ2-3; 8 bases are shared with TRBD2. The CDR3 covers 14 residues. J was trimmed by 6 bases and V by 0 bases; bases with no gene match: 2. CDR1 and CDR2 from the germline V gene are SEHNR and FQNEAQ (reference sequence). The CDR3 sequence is CASSLASGADTQYF. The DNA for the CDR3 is TGTGCCAGCAGCTTAGCTAGCGGGGCGGATACGCAGTATTTT.

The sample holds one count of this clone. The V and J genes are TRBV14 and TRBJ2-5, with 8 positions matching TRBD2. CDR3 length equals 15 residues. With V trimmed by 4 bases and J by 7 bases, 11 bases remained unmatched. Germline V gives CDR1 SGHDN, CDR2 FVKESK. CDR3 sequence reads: CASSPFISGEGTQYF. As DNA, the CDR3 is TGTGCCAGCAGCCCGTTCATTAGCGGGGAGGGGACCCAGTACTTC.

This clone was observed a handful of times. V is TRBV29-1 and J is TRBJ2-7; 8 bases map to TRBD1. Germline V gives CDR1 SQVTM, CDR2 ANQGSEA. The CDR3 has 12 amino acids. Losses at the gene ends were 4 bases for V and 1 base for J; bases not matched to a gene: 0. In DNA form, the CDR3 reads TGCAGCGTTGGGGACAGGTCCTACGAGCAGTACTTC. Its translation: CSVGDRSYEQYF.

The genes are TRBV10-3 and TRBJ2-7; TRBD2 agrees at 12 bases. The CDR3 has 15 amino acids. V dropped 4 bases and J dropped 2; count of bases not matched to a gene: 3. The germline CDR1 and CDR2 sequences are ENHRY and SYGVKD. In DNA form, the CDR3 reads TGTGCCATCAGTGGGGCTAGCGGGAGGGCCTACGAGCAGTACTTC. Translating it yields CAISGASGRAYEQYF.

The CDR3 DNA follows: TGTGCCAGCAGTTTGCGGGACAGGCTCTACGAGCAGTACTTC. It yields the protein CASSLRDRLYEQYF. J is TRBJ2-7 and V is TRBV27; 8 bases fit TRBD1. V was pared by 3 bases and J by 3 bases, with 4 bases of the junction left unmatched. The CDR3 has 14 amino acids. Germline V gene data show CDR1 as MNHEY and CDR2 as SMNVEV (reference sequence).

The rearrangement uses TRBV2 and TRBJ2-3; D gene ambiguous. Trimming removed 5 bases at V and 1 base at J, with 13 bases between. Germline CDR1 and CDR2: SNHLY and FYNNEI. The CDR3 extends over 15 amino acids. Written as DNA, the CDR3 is TGTGCCAGCAGTTACTCGCGGAGCGGCACAGATACGCAGTATTTT. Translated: CASSYSRSGTDTQYF.

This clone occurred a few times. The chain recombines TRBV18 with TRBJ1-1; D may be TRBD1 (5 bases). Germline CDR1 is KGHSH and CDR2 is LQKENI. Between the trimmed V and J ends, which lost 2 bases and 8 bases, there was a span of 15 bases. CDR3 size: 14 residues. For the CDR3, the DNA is TGTGCCAGCTCACCATCATCGGGGGGAGCCGAAGCTTTCTTT. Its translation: CASSPSSGGAEAFF.

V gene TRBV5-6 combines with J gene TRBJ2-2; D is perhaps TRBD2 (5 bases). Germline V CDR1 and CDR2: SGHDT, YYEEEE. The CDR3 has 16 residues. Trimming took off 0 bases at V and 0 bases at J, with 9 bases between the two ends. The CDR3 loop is CASSLDRGSNTGELFF. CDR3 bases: TGTGCCAGCAGCTTGGACCGGGGATCGAACACCGGGGAGCTGTTTTTT.

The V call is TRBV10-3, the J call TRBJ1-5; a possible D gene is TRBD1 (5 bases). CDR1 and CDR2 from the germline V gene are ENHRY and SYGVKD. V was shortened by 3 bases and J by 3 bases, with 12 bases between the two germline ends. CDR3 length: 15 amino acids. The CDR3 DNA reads TGTGCCATCAGTGAAACAGGAACTTACAATCAGCCCCAGCATTTT. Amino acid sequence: CAISETGTYNQPQHF.

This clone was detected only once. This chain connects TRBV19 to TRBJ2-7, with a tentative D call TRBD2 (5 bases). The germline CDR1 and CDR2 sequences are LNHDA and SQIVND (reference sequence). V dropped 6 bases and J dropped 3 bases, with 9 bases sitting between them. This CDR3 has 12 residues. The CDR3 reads CASSGENYEQYF. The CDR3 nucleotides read TGTGCCAGTAGCGGGGAAAACTACGAGCAGTACTTC.

The chain's CDR3 is CSVEVAERLDYEQYF. The CDR3 DNA follows: TGCAGCGTTGAAGTGGCAGAGCGGCTAGACTACGAGCAGTACTTC. The gene calls are TRBV29-1 and TRBJ2-7; weak D call: TRBD2 (5 bases). V lost 1 base and J 3 bases, leaving 16 bases between the germline ends. Germline assignment: CDR1 SQVTM and CDR2 ANQGSEA. The CDR3 length is 15 residues.